This T cell receptor beta chain originates from a study of T cell changes during pregnancy in multiple sclerosis. Repertoires were generated with immunoSEQ multiplex PCR, while TCRdb's copy carries only in-frame clones and drops some. The sample has some 80,000 clones, about 91% seen once. The CDR3 covers 18 residues. V lost 0 bases, J lost 4 bases, and 15 bases stayed unmatched. The germline V gene encodes CDR1 LGHNT and CDR2 FRNRAP. The chain couples TRBV12-5 to TRBJ2-7, with 7 bases lining up with TRBD2. The sequence derives from a female donor with multiple sclerosis, enrolled in a pregnancy study. The sample consisted of peripheral blood, taken before pregnancy. In nucleotides, the CDR3 is TGTGCTAGTGGTTTGGTACGAGGGTCGCGGGGGACGAAATACGAGCAGTACTTC. It encodes CASGLVRGSRGTKYEQYF.